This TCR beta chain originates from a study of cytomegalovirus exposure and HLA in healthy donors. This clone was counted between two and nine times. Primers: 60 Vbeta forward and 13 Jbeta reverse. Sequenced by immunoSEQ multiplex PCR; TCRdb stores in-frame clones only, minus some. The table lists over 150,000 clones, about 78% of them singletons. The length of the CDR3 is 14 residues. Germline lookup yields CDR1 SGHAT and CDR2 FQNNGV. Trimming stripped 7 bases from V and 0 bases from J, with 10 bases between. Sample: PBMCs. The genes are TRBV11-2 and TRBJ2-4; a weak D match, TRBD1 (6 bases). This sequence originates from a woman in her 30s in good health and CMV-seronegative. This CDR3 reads CASTPGVAKNIQYF. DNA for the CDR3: TGTGCCAGCACCCCAGGGGTAGCCAAAAACATTCAGTACTTC.